The clone carrying this T cell receptor beta chain was counted ten times or more. V lost 3 bases, J lost 3 bases, and 11 bases lay in between. This CDR3 is 14 amino acids long. Per the germline V gene, CDR1 is SGHRS and CDR2 is YFSETQ. TCRdb re-analysed the RT-PCR reads in MiXCR, keeping a single row per CDR3 protein. Among almost 700,000 distinct CDR3 sequences listed, 13% to 15% were seen once. The sequence was obtained from a female donor in good health, serving as a healthy control. The chain uses TRBV5-1 and TRBJ2-3; D call uncertain. Sequences were obtained from memory CD4+ T cells from blood. The CDR3 DNA reads as TGCGCCAGCAGCTGGGCCCCCGGAACAGATACGCAGTATTTT. This encodes CASSWAPGTDTQYF.